Each of the 22 T cell receptor beta chains below was sequenced from the same sample in a study of cytomegalovirus exposure and HLA in healthy donors. Vbeta (60) and Jbeta (13) primers were used in the PCR. Clones were sequenced by immunoSEQ multiplex PCR, and TCRdb holds only the in-frame ones, with some missing. In the table there are 150,000 to 200,000 clones, around four fifths of which are singletons. Sequenced: PBMCs. These receptor sequences come from a female donor in good health and CMV-seronegative.

The chain uses TRBV18 and TRBJ1-3, with unresolved D. There are 15 residues in the CDR3. Deletions cut 5 bases from V and 4 bases from J, with 15 bases between. Germline V gives CDR1 KGHSH, CDR2 LQKENI. The DNA of the CDR3 is TGTGCCAGCTCAGAATATCGGGATTCAGGAAACACCATATATTTT. This translates into CASSEYRDSGNTIYF.

This sequence joins TRBV19 and TRBJ1-1; D perhaps matches TRBD1 (6 bases). Trimming left V 6 bases short and J 0 bases short, with 11 bases between. There are 14 residues in the CDR3. Germline values: CDR1 LNHDA, CDR2 SQIVND (reference sequence). CDR3 residues: CASSLRGMNTEAFF. The CDR3 DNA follows: TGTGCCAGTAGCCTCAGGGGAATGAACACTGAAGCTTTCTTT.

The J gene is TRBJ2-2, the V gene TRBV7-9; 10 bases align to TRBD2. V was clipped by 4 bases and J by 6 bases; unmatched bases: 2. CDR1 and CDR2 (germline): SEHNR, FQNEAQ (reference sequence). The CDR3 has 14 amino acids. The CDR3 DNA reads as TGTGCCAGCAGCTCCGGACTAGCGGCCGGGGAGCTGTTTTTT. Its translation: CASSSGLAAGELFF.

The gene calls are TRBV30 and TRBJ2-3; the match to TRBD1 covers 9 bases. Germline lookup yields CDR1 GTSNPN and CDR2 SVGIG (reference sequence). This CDR3 has 14 residues. With 3 bases clipped from V and 1 base from J, the junction kept 2 bases outside the gene matches. CDR3 loop: CAWSRDRGTDTQYF. CDR3 in DNA: TGTGCCTGGAGCCGGGACAGGGGCACAGATACGCAGTATTTT.

The rearrangement links TRBV5-4 to TRBJ1-1; 8 nucleotides align to TRBD1. With V trimmed by 3 bases and J by 0 bases, 4 bases remained unmatched. This CDR3 contains 15 residues. Looked up from germline, CDR1 is SGHNT and CDR2 is YYREEE (reference sequence). The CDR3 here is CASSSMDRVNTEAFF. The CDR3 DNA is TGTGCCAGCAGCTCGATGGACAGGGTGAACACTGAAGCTTTCTTT.

V is TRBV10-3 and J is TRBJ1-5; D gene ambiguous. Germline V gene lookup returns CDR1 ENHRY and CDR2 SYGVKD. There are 9 residues in the CDR3. Trimming removed 10 bases from V and 6 bases from J, with 4 bases in between. DNA for the CDR3: TGTGCCACCGGTCAGCCCCAGCATTTT. It translates to CATGQPQHF.

The chain links TRBV27 to TRBJ1-2; 9 bases agree with TRBD1. Germline V gives CDR1 MNHEY, CDR2 SMNVEV (reference sequence). The V and J ends lost 4 bases and 7 bases, in that order; junction bases with no gene match: 10. The CDR3 totals 15 residues. CDR3 sequence reads: CASSSPSQGAPGYTF. The CDR3, as DNA: TGTGCCAGCAGTTCGCCCTCACAGGGGGCGCCTGGCTACACCTTC.

The chain employs TRBV19 and TRBJ1-2; TRBD1 aligns across 10 bases. Germline CDR1 is LNHDA and CDR2 is SQIVND (reference sequence). V lost 3 bases and J lost 8; bases outside the gene matches: 3. This CDR3 is built from 13 residues. CDR3 in amino acids: CASSMGTGVGYTF. In DNA form, the CDR3 reads TGTGCCAGTAGTATGGGGACAGGGGTCGGCTACACCTTC.

The chain uses TRBV27 and TRBJ2-3; 15 bases align to TRBD2. CDR1 is MNHEY and CDR2 is SMNVEV in the germline V gene (reference sequence). V lost 9 bases to trimming and J lost 3 bases; unmatched junction nucleotides: 10. The CDR3 has 17 residues. In DNA, the CDR3 is TGTGCCAGTGGACTAGCGGGGGGGCCGAGTTTGACAGATACGCAGTATTTT. Protein: CASGLAGGPSLTDTQYF.

This clone was detected a few times. The chain has TRBV7-3 and TRBJ1-1, with D tentatively TRBD1 (5 bases). The ends were cut back, 8 bases at V and 5 bases at J, with 21 bases in the middle. This CDR3 contains 15 residues. The V gene's germline CDR1 is SGHTA and CDR2 FQGTGA. CDR3 DNA sequence: TGTGCCAGCTCGCCTGCCGGAGGGGTCGGAACTGAAGCTTTCTTT. Translated, it gives CASSPAGGVGTEAFF. Based on the CDR3 plus reference TRBV7-3 and TRBJ1-1, the full variable domain is GAGVSQTPSNKVTEKGKYVELRCDPISGHTALYWYRQSLGQGPEFLIYFQGTGAADDSGLPNDRFFAVRPEGSVSTLKIQRTERGDSAVYLCASSPAGGVGTEAFFGQGTRLTVV.

The chain joins TRBV9 to TRBJ1-2; D not certain. Germline-derived CDR1 and CDR2 are SGDLS and YYNGEE. V was pared by 4 bases and J by 6 bases, with 19 bases between. The CDR3 is made up of 15 amino acids. Here the CDR3 reads CASSSITGNRNGYTF. The CDR3 coding sequence is TGTGCCAGCAGCTCAATAACCGGGAATCGGAATGGCTACACCTTC.

This chain connects TRBV7-2 to TRBJ2-7; possibly TRBD2 for D (6 bases). This CDR3 is built from 14 residues. The V gene's germline CDR1 is SGHTA and CDR2 FQGNSA. Trimming shortened V by 1 base and J by 3 bases, and 10 bases separated the two germline ends. CDR3 nucleotide sequence: TGTGCCAGCAGCTTAGGGGGAGGTCACTACGAGCAGTACTTC. This encodes CASSLGGGHYEQYF.

This clone was observed a few times. The chain's CDR3 is CASSSGGRVEIEQYF. Here the CDR3 DNA reads TGTGCCAGCAGCTCTGGCGGGAGGGTTGAGATCGAGCAGTACTTC. The V gene is TRBV5-4, the J gene TRBJ2-7, with TRBD2 matching over 9 bases. This CDR3 spans 15 amino acids. From germline, CDR1 is SGHNT and CDR2 YYREEE (reference sequence). J gave up 6 bases and V 3 bases, and 10 bases lay outside the gene matches.

The table lists this clone with a few counts. The V gene is TRBV4-2, the J gene TRBJ1-6, with D unclear. CDR1 and CDR2 from the germline V gene are LGHNA and YNFKEQ. V lost 1 base and J lost 0, with 10 bases in between. CDR3 size: 17 residues. The CDR3 spells CASSQVTGSSYNSPLHF. In DNA, the CDR3 is TGTGCCAGCAGCCAAGTTACTGGGAGCTCCTATAATTCACCCCTCCACTTT.

V and J are TRBV10-3 and TRBJ2-7, with D perhaps TRBD1 (5 bases). The CDR3 covers 13 residues. Germline CDR1 and CDR2: ENHRY and SYGVKD. Trimming left V 10 bases short and J 7 bases short, with 20 bases between. The CDR3 region is CASTAQGSEEQYF. In DNA, the CDR3 is TGTGCCAGCACCGCCCAGGGTTCTGAAGAGCAGTACTTC.

The chain uses TRBV19 and TRBJ2-1; 11 positions agree with TRBD2. Trimming took 0 bases from V and 7 from J; bases not matched to a gene: 11. The CDR3 loop spans 18 amino acids. Germline assignment: CDR1 LNHDA and CDR2 SQIVND (reference sequence). The CDR3 nucleotides are TGTGCCAGTAGTATAGAGGTCCCCCTAGCGGGAGGCGGGAATGAGCAGTTCTTC. It is translated as CASSIEVPLAGGGNEQFF.

The chain combines TRBV7-9 with TRBJ2-7, with unresolved D. CDR3 size: 11 residues. Germline CDR1 SEHNR, CDR2 FQNEAQ (reference sequence). V lost 4 bases to trimming and J lost 3 bases, with 4 bases between them. CDR3 region: CASSSDYEQYF. Here the CDR3 DNA reads TGTGCCAGCAGCTCAGACTACGAGCAGTACTTC.

J is TRBJ1-3 and V is TRBV15; TRBD1 matches 8 bases. Germline CDR1 and CDR2: LNHNV and YYDKDF (reference sequence). V was pared by 0 bases and J by 0 bases, with 13 bases of the junction left unmatched. The CDR3 extends over 20 amino acids. The CDR3 here is CATSRDRSGWTGPSGNTIYF. The CDR3 bases are TGTGCCACCAGCAGAGATCGGAGTGGGTGGACAGGGCCCTCTGGAAACACCATATATTTT.

The rearrangement uses TRBV7-2 and TRBJ1-2; unclear D gene. Germline V gives CDR1 SGHTA, CDR2 FQGNSA. There are 14 residues in the CDR3. V lost 1 base and J 4 bases, leaving 10 bases between the germline ends. This CDR3 is CASSLGHHTYGYTF. CDR3 sequence (DNA): TGTGCCAGCAGCTTAGGGCACCACACCTATGGCTACACCTTC.

The chain couples TRBV5-4 to TRBJ2-7, with 10 nucleotides matching TRBD1. The CDR3 is 15 residues long. Germline V lookup: CDR1 SGHNT, CDR2 YYREEE (reference sequence). J gave up 4 bases and V 3 bases, and 7 bases lay outside the gene matches. The CDR3 reads CASSSSGQGFYEQYF. Here the CDR3 DNA reads TGTGCCAGCAGCTCTTCGGGACAGGGGTTTTACGAGCAGTACTTC.

V and J are TRBV27 and TRBJ1-2, with 9 bases lining up with TRBD1. This CDR3 spans 13 amino acids. Germline CDR1 reads MNHEY; CDR2 reads SMNVEV (reference sequence). The trim removed 3 bases at V and 8 bases at J, leaving 4 bases unmatched. CDR3 sequence reads: CASSFWDRAGYTF. In DNA, the CDR3 is TGTGCCAGCAGTTTTTGGGACAGGGCCGGCTACACCTTC.

This chain joins TRBV30 and TRBJ1-5; 7 bases align to TRBD1. The ends lost 2 bases at V and 1 base at J; junction bases unmatched: 2. This CDR3 is built from 14 residues. Germline V gene sequence: CDR1 GTSNPN, CDR2 SVGIG (reference sequence). CDR3 sequence: CAWSKGASNQPQHF. The CDR3 DNA sequence: TGTGCCTGGAGTAAGGGGGCGAGCAATCAGCCCCAGCATTTT.